The sequence of this T cell receptor (beta chain) was determined in a study of T cells in Graves' hyperthyroidism and ophthalmopathy. Study-wide results and limits: Stable hyperthyroidism was told apart from ophthalmopathy by a model built on 13 V-J features.

Amplification yielded TCR beta CDR3 regions, with RNA transcripts as the source. When the TCR CDR3 underwent first-round RT-PCR, the HTBI primer set was used. One entry per CDR3 protein, called by TCRdb with MiXCR from the multiplex PCR reads. The sample consists of 750,000 to 950,000 distinct CDR3 sequences, roughly 40% of them appearing once. Note on this clonotype: Its antigen is undetermined. A much bigger clone sits one base away, suggesting this may be a read error.

The sample comprised blood. The sequence came from a man aged 18 to 35 with Graves' hyperthyroidism.

For the CDR3, the DNA is TGCAGTGCTGACCGACAGCGGGGATACTATGGCTACACCTTC. This gives the protein CSADRQRGYYGYTF. The V gene is TRBV20-1, the J gene TRBJ1-2, with D possibly being TRBD1 (5 bases). CDR1 DFQATT and CDR2 SNEGSKA come from the germline V gene (reference sequence). V gave up 5 bases and J gave up 3 bases, with 16 bases separating them. CDR3 size: 14 residues.